Listed here are 20 T cell receptor beta chains from one sample, sequenced in a study of tumor-infiltrating lymphocytes in primary liver carcinoma. The source of the blood RNA was unsorted whole blood, and germline DNA was extracted as well. A primer in the constant region served to generate TCR beta cDNA from 450 to 650 ng of total RNA. Employing slightly modified ARM-PCR, three nested multiplex PCR rounds were run, and these gave rise to the TCR beta libraries. Each of the first two PCR rounds ran approximately 11 cycles with TRBV1-TRBV30 forward and C-beta reverse primers. Each CDR3 protein is one row after TCRdb ran MiXCR on the multiplex PCR reads. The sample includes about 210,000 distinct CDR3 sequences, approximately 64% of them seen just once. What was sequenced was peripheral blood. Receptor source: a woman aged 55-75 years with primary liver carcinoma and hepatitis B virus infection.

Concerning this clonotype itself: One junction end disagrees with the germline gene, perhaps due to a read error. This chain uses TRBV11-2 with TRBJ2-1; 7 nucleotides match TRBD2. The CDR3 extends over 16 amino acids. Germline CDR1 and CDR2: SGHAT and FQNNGV. CDR3 sequence reads: CASSLGFLADYDEQSF. CDR3 bases: TGTGCCAGTAGCTTAGGTTTTCTAGCGGACTACGATGAGCAGTCCTTC. Filled out from reference TRBV11-2 and TRBJ2-1, the complete variable domain reads EAGVAQSPRYKIIEKRQSVAFWCNPISGHATLYWYQQILGQGPKLLIQFQNNGVVDDSQLPKDRFSAERLKGVDSTLKIQPAKLEDSAVYLCASSLGFLADYDEQSFGPGTRLTVL.

The chain recombines TRBV7-9 with TRBJ2-5; D is uncertain. From germline, CDR1 is SEHNR and CDR2 FQNEAQ (reference sequence). This CDR3 comprises 13 residues. The germline V and J ends were trimmed by 7 bases and 5 bases, with 14 bases remaining between them. CDR3 bases: TGTGCCAGCACAGCTTTAGGTTTGGAGACCCAGTACTTC. This sequence encodes CASTALGLETQYF.

About this clonotype itself: A much more abundant neighbour one base away suggests this may be a read error. The V and J genes are TRBV6-5 and TRBJ2-2, with a possible D match to TRBD2 (5 bases). Germline loops: CDR1 MNHEY, CDR2 SVGAGI. The CDR3 loop spans 15 amino acids. The CDR3 region is CASQKAGWAAGELLF. Written as DNA, the CDR3 is TGTGCCAGCCAAAAAGCCGGCTGGGCTGCCGGGGAGCTGCTTTTT.

In regard to this clonotype: This may be a read error, as it is one base from a much larger clone. The chain recombines TRBV5-4 with TRBJ2-1, with TRBD1 as a possible D gene (5 bases). Per the germline V gene, CDR1 is SGHNT and CDR2 is YYREEE (reference sequence). This CDR3 spans 14 amino acids. The V end was cut by 0 bases, the J end by 7 bases, with 11 bases between. This chain's CDR3 is CASSLEGSGNEQFF. DNA of the CDR3: TGTGCCAGCAGCTTGGAGGGGTCAGGGAATGAGCAGTTCTTC.

As to this clonotype: A read error may account for a junction end that differs from germline. CDR3 residues: CACSWAGAYGYTF. The CDR3 nucleotides read TGTGCCTGCAGCTGGGCGGGCGCCTATGGCTACACCTTC. The J gene is TRBJ1-2, the V gene TRBV7-8, with D unclear. Germline V gives CDR1 SGHVS, CDR2 FQNEAQ. This CDR3 comprises 13 residues.

On this clonotype: Compared with germline, one end of the junction differs, possibly owing to a read error. The V call is TRBV11-2, the J call TRBJ2-1, with 14 bases matching TRBD2. The CDR3 covers 15 residues. Germline V gene lookup returns CDR1 SGHAT and CDR2 FQNNGV. This CDR3 reads CASSLEAGLAGEQLF. The CDR3 DNA reads TGTGCCAGCAGCTTAGAGGCGGGACTAGCGGGAGAGCAGCTCTTT.

Notes on this clonotype: At one of its ends the junction is not consistent with the germline gene, which may arise from a read error. This sequence joins TRBV11-1 and TRBJ2-7; TRBD2 might be the D (6 bases). The CDR3 runs to 14 residues. Germline CDR1 reads SGHAT; CDR2 reads FQDESV (reference sequence). The CDR3, as DNA: TGTGCCAGCAGCTTACAGCGCGGGGCCCACGAGCAATACTTC. Encoded protein: CASSLQRGAHEQYF.

The chain carries TRBV5-3 and TRBJ1-5, with 8 bases lining up with TRBD1. TRBV5-3 is identified as an open reading frame with a role that is uncertain. Trimming removed 1 base from V and 7 bases from J; junction bases left unmatched: 13. The length of the CDR3 is 17 residues. The CDR3 loop reads CARSLPSQGARWQPQHF. The DNA for the CDR3 is TGTGCCAGAAGCTTGCCGTCGCAGGGGGCGCGGTGGCAGCCCCAGCATTTT.

This clonotype appeared a single time. The CDR3 reads CASGLGTHSTDTQYF. The CDR3 DNA reads TGTGCCAGCGGTTTAGGGACCCATAGCACAGATACGCAGTATTTT. The chain carries TRBV11-2 and TRBJ2-3, with D possibly being TRBD1 or TRBD2 (5 bases each). Germline CDR1 is SGHAT and CDR2 is FQNNGV. The CDR3 runs to 15 residues. V gave up 8 bases and J gave up 0 bases, with 15 bases separating them.

Comments on this clonotype: A read error may explain this, as a much larger clone is one base away. Because it lacks the conserved phenylalanine or tryptophan at the end, this CDR3 is likely a read error. The chain links TRBV6-5 to TRBJ2-5; TRBD1 matches at 10 bases. The CDR3 runs to 15 residues. The V segment lost 0 bases and the J segment 9 bases; nucleotides outside the gene matches: 7. Germline V gene sequence: CDR1 MNHEY, CDR2 SVGAGI. CDR3 in DNA: TGTGCCAGCAGTTACTCGGGGACAGGGGACAAGGCCCAGTACCTC. This sequence encodes CASSYSGTGDKAQYL.

The chain combines TRBV28 with TRBJ2-6; the D gene is possibly TRBD1 (6 bases). The CDR3 consists of 17 residues. Deletions cut 5 bases from V and 0 bases from J, with 14 bases between. The germline CDR1 and CDR2 sequences are MDHEN and SYDVKM. The CDR3 coding sequence is TGTGCCAGCAGTCGTCCCGGGACATTCTCTGGGGCCAACGTCCTGACTTTC. Its protein is CASSRPGTFSGANVLTF.

This clonotype was recorded only once. The rearrangement joins TRBV11-2 to TRBJ2-1; TRBD2 matches 9 bases. CDR3 size: 17 residues. CDR1 SGHAT and CDR2 FQNNGV come from the germline V gene. V lost 1 base and J lost 4; bases outside the gene matches: 8. The CDR3: CASSLAAGGVFYNEQFF. CDR3 coding DNA: TGTGCCAGCAGCTTAGCGGCGGGAGGGGTCTTTTACAATGAGCAGTTCTTC.

The rearrangement uses TRBV30 and TRBJ2-5; 7 bases are shared with TRBD1. The V segment lost 0 bases and the J segment 4 bases; nucleotides outside the gene matches: 2. CDR1 is GTSNPN, CDR2 SVGIG, per germline (reference sequence). The length of the CDR3 is 13 residues. Here the CDR3 reads CAWSVGQRETQYF. In DNA, the CDR3 is TGTGCCTGGAGTGTGGGACAGCGAGAGACCCAGTACTTC.

This clonotype was picked up many times. The rearrangement uses TRBV6-1 and TRBJ2-7, with 9 bases matching TRBD1. There are 13 residues in the CDR3. Germline V gives CDR1 MNHNS, CDR2 SASEGT. Losses at the gene ends were 7 bases for V and 3 bases for J; bases not matched to a gene: 4. This CDR3 reads CASMPGQGYEQYF. The CDR3 nucleotides read TGTGCCAGCATGCCGGGACAGGGCTACGAGCAGTACTTC.

Note on this clonotype: A much larger clonotype is one base distant, so this may be a read error. The V gene is TRBV7-8, the J gene TRBJ2-3; tentatively, D is TRBD2 (5 bases). The CDR3 spans 15 residues. Between the trimmed V and J ends, which lost 7 bases and 4 bases, there was a span of 18 bases. The germline V gene has CDR1 SGHVS and CDR2 FQNEAQ. The CDR3 spells CASIVSESRPDTQYF. CDR3 sequence (DNA): TGTGCCAGCATCGTTAGCGAGAGTCGCCCAGATACGCAGTATTTT.

This CDR3 is CASSLEAGSGEKLFF. The CDR3 nucleotides read TGTGCCAGCAGCTTAGAAGCGGGCTCTGGTGAAAAACTGTTTTTT. This rearrangement joins TRBV7-8 to TRBJ1-4; D uncertain. V lost 1 base to trimming and J lost 7 bases, with 13 bases between them. CDR3 length equals 15 residues. Germline V gene data show CDR1 as SGHVS and CDR2 as FQNEAQ.

There are a few counts of this clonotype. This rearrangement joins TRBV5-1 to TRBJ2-5; 8 nucleotides line up with TRBD1. Germline CDR1 is SGHRS and CDR2 is YFSETQ. The ends lost 4 bases at V and 7 bases at J; junction bases unmatched: 9. CDR3 size: 14 residues. Here the CDR3 DNA reads TGCGCCAGCAGCAAACGGGGACAGGAGGGGACCCAGTACTTC. It codes for CASSKRGQEGTQYF.

At least ten counts were recorded for this clonotype. CDR3 sequence reads: CASSSSTHYYGYTF. CDR3 nucleotide sequence: TGTGCCAGCAGTTCCTCCACCCACTACTATGGCTACACCTTC. The chain employs TRBV12-3 or TRBV12-4 and TRBJ1-2; D unclear. The length of the CDR3 is 14 residues. With 4 bases removed from V and 3 bases from J, the gap between germline ends came to 12 bases.

This clonotype was seen at least ten times. This chain joins TRBV12-3 or TRBV12-4 and TRBJ1-6, with D maybe TRBD1 (6 bases). This CDR3 is built from 14 residues. Trimming removed 6 bases at V and 9 bases at J, with 15 bases between. CDR3 DNA sequence: TGTGCCAGCAGGCAACAGGGTTTGATTTCACCCCTCCACTTT. Translating gives CASRQQGLISPLHF.

To note about this clonotype: Without the conserved terminal phenylalanine or tryptophan, this CDR3 likely stems from a read error. This chain links TRBV11-3 with TRBJ1-2; D is undetermined. The CDR3 totals 15 residues. The germline V and J ends were trimmed by 6 bases and 4 bases, with 18 bases remaining between them. Germline CDR1 is SGHNT and CDR2 is YENEEA. The chain's CDR3 is CASSLRTGVIYGYTL. CDR3 coding DNA: TGTGCCAGCAGTCTCAGGACTGGGGTTATCTATGGCTACACCCTC.